A selection of T cell receptor beta chains follows, all from one sample in a study of T cell responses to AZD1222 COVID-19 vaccine. Method: immunoSEQ multiplex PCR; TCRdb's copy keeps in-frame clones and lacks some. The table shows more than 150,000 clones, with about 90% occurring only once. Sequences were derived from peripheral blood, sampled 28 days after the second AZD1222 dose. Receptor source: an adult who received the AZD1222 COVID-19 vaccine. The CDR3 runs from the conserved cysteine through the conserved F or W. The D gene is left open where the match is weak. Clone size is given for some rows only: seen once, a few or many times, or a class if the clone is expanded.

d_call: TRBD1; clone_size: .; j_call: TRBJ1-5; v_call: TRBV10-3; cdr3_aa: CATRAGQENQPQHF; cdr3_nt: TGTGCCACCCGGGCGGGACAGGAAAATCAGCCCCAGCATTTT
d_call: .; clone_size: .; j_call: TRBJ2-7; v_call: TRBV11-2; cdr3_aa: CASSLGLGAYEQYF; cdr3_nt: TGTGCCAGCAGCTTAGGACTAGGGGCCTACGAGCAGTACTTC
d_call: .; clone_size: .; j_call: TRBJ2-3; v_call: TRBV19; cdr3_aa: CASSMVASRTDTQYF; cdr3_nt: TGTGCCAGTAGTATGGTAGCCTCTCGCACAGATACGCAGTATTTT
d_call: TRBD2; clone_size: .; j_call: TRBJ2-2; v_call: TRBV7-9; cdr3_aa: CASSLAGSTGELFF; cdr3_nt: TGTGCCAGCAGTCTAGCGGGGAGCACCGGGGAGCTGTTTTTT
d_call: TRBD2; clone_size: few; j_call: TRBJ2-7; v_call: TRBV2; cdr3_aa: CASTVAGALYEQYF; cdr3_nt: TGTGCCAGCACTGTAGCGGGAGCGCTCTACGAGCAGTACTTC
d_call: .; clone_size: few; j_call: TRBJ1-1; v_call: TRBV7-2; cdr3_aa: CASSPLDEAFF; cdr3_nt: TGTGCCAGCAGCCCTTTGGATGAAGCTTTCTTT
d_call: .; clone_size: .; j_call: TRBJ1-6; v_call: TRBV4-1; cdr3_aa: CASSQTPGPNSPLHF; cdr3_nt: TGCGCCAGCAGCCAAACTCCGGGACCCAATTCACCCCTCCACTTT
d_call: .; clone_size: .; j_call: TRBJ1-6; v_call: TRBV7-9; cdr3_aa: CASSFQGSSPLHF; cdr3_nt: TGTGCCAGCAGCTTCCAGGGGAGTTCACCCCTCCACTTT
d_call: .; clone_size: .; j_call: TRBJ2-1; v_call: TRBV18; cdr3_aa: CASSPGLQNEQFF; cdr3_nt: TGTGCCAGCTCACCGGGACTTCAGAATGAGCAGTTCTTC
d_call: .; clone_size: .; j_call: TRBJ1-1; v_call: TRBV9; cdr3_aa: CASSKGQNEAFF; cdr3_nt: TGTGCCAGCAGCAAGGGGCAGAATGAAGCTTTCTTT
d_call: TRBD1; clone_size: .; j_call: TRBJ1-6; v_call: TRBV5-1; cdr3_aa: CASSQGQGGGNSPLHF; cdr3_nt: TGCGCCAGCAGCCAAGGACAGGGTGGCGGTAATTCACCCCTCCACTTT
d_call: .; clone_size: .; j_call: TRBJ1-2; v_call: TRBV5-1; cdr3_aa: CASSLEGSNYGYTF; cdr3_nt: TGCGCCAGCAGCTTGGAGGGTTCTAACTATGGCTACACCTTC
d_call: .; clone_size: .; j_call: TRBJ1-1; v_call: TRBV6-2/TRBV6-3; cdr3_aa: CASSYRPGSNTEAFF; cdr3_nt: TGTGCCAGCAGTTACCGTCCGGGATCGAACACTGAAGCTTTCTTT
d_call: .; clone_size: once; j_call: TRBJ1-5; v_call: TRBV18; cdr3_aa: CASSRGAVNQPQHF; cdr3_nt: TGTGCCAGCTCCCGGGGGGCGGTCAATCAGCCCCAGCATTTT
d_call: .; clone_size: .; j_call: TRBJ1-2; v_call: TRBV4-1; cdr3_aa: CASSQDLADPYGYTF; cdr3_nt: TGCGCCAGCAGCCAAGATCTTGCGGATCCCTATGGCTACACCTTC
d_call: .; clone_size: .; j_call: TRBJ2-2; v_call: TRBV5-1; cdr3_aa: CASSLNTGHTGELFF; cdr3_nt: TGCGCCAGCAGCTTGAATACAGGTCACACCGGGGAGCTGTTTTTT
d_call: .; clone_size: .; j_call: TRBJ1-2; v_call: TRBV7-9; cdr3_aa: CASSPSVNYGYTF; cdr3_nt: TGTGCCAGCAGCCCGTCAGTTAACTATGGCTACACCTTC
d_call: TRBD2; clone_size: .; j_call: TRBJ2-5; v_call: TRBV9; cdr3_aa: CASSVGTSGIQETQYF; cdr3_nt: TGTGCCAGCAGCGTTGGGACTAGCGGAATCCAAGAGACCCAGTACTTC
d_call: .; clone_size: .; j_call: TRBJ1-5; v_call: TRBV27; cdr3_aa: CASRPALTGRYQAQHF; cdr3_nt: TGTGCCAGCAGGCCGGCCCTAACAGGGCGGTATCAGGCCCAGCATTTT
d_call: .; clone_size: .; j_call: TRBJ1-5; v_call: TRBV19; cdr3_aa: CASSMNRVDQPQHF; cdr3_nt: TGTGCCAGTAGTATGAACAGGGTGGATCAGCCCCAGCATTTT
d_call: .; clone_size: .; j_call: TRBJ1-5; v_call: TRBV2; cdr3_aa: CASSFKGSQPQHF; cdr3_nt: TGTGCCAGCAGCTTCAAGGGCAGTCAGCCCCAGCATTTT
d_call: .; clone_size: .; j_call: TRBJ2-7; v_call: TRBV7-8; cdr3_aa: CASSLPGPYEQYF; cdr3_nt: TGTGCCAGCAGCTTACCGGGCCCCTACGAGCAGTACTTC
d_call: .; clone_size: .; j_call: TRBJ2-3; v_call: TRBV7-2; cdr3_aa: CASSSYPTAALTDTQYF; cdr3_nt: TGTGCCAGCAGCTCCTACCCCACGGCCGCCCTCACAGATACGCAGTATTTT
d_call: TRBD1; clone_size: .; j_call: TRBJ2-7; v_call: TRBV27; cdr3_aa: CASRAFGQGTYEQYF; cdr3_nt: TGTGCCAGCAGGGCCTTCGGACAGGGCACCTACGAGCAGTACTTC
d_call: .; clone_size: .; j_call: TRBJ2-7; v_call: TRBV27; cdr3_aa: CASSFGRGTYEQYF; cdr3_nt: TGTGCCAGCAGTTTTGGGCGTGGAACCTACGAGCAGTACTTC
d_call: .; clone_size: once; j_call: TRBJ2-5; v_call: TRBV6-4; cdr3_aa: CASSDEVGTQYF; cdr3_nt: TGTGCCAGCAGTGACGAAGTAGGGACCCAGTACTTC
d_call: .; clone_size: .; j_call: TRBJ2-3; v_call: TRBV12-3/TRBV12-4; cdr3_aa: CASSLSGNVPYF; cdr3_nt: TGTGCCAGCAGTTTATCAGGGAACGTACCGTATTTT
d_call: .; clone_size: once; j_call: TRBJ1-1; v_call: TRBV2; cdr3_aa: CASSEQGSEAFF; cdr3_nt: TGTGCCAGCAGTGAACAGGGGTCTGAAGCTTTCTTT
d_call: .; clone_size: .; j_call: TRBJ1-5; v_call: TRBV15; cdr3_aa: CATSMTGQRNQPQHF; cdr3_nt: TGTGCCACCAGCATGACAGGACAGCGCAATCAGCCCCAGCATTTT
d_call: .; clone_size: .; j_call: TRBJ1-5; v_call: TRBV30; cdr3_aa: CAWSVRTSYNQPQHF; cdr3_nt: TGTGCCTGGAGTGTACGGACCTCTTACAATCAGCCCCAGCATTTT
d_call: .; clone_size: .; j_call: TRBJ1-2; v_call: TRBV27; cdr3_aa: CASSPTDIRGDYGYTF; cdr3_nt: TGTGCCAGCAGTCCAACGGACATTCGGGGGGATTATGGCTACACCTTC
d_call: .; clone_size: .; j_call: TRBJ1-5; v_call: TRBV3-1/TRBV3-2; cdr3_aa: CASIKGVQPQHF; cdr3_nt: TGTGCCAGCATCAAGGGGGTTCAGCCCCAGCATTTT
d_call: TRBD2; clone_size: .; j_call: TRBJ2-1; v_call: TRBV27; cdr3_aa: CASSPIGLAGHYNEQFF; cdr3_nt: TGTGCCAGCAGTCCCATAGGGCTAGCGGGCCACTACAATGAGCAGTTCTTC
d_call: .; clone_size: few; j_call: TRBJ2-7; v_call: TRBV7-9; cdr3_aa: CASSLGGSGLGEQYF; cdr3_nt: TGTGCCAGCAGCTTAGGCGGTAGCGGCCTCGGGGAGCAGTACTTC
d_call: TRBD1; clone_size: .; j_call: TRBJ1-4; v_call: TRBV27; cdr3_aa: CASSLDRISGKLFF; cdr3_nt: TGTGCCAGCAGTTTGGACAGGATCTCGGGAAAACTGTTTTTT
d_call: .; clone_size: once; j_call: TRBJ1-4; v_call: TRBV2; cdr3_aa: CAGNVGTTNEKLFF; cdr3_nt: TGTGCCGGAAACGTCGGGACAACTAATGAAAAACTGTTTTTT
d_call: .; clone_size: .; j_call: TRBJ1-5; v_call: TRBV12-3/TRBV12-4; cdr3_aa: CASSSSQPQHF; cdr3_nt: TGTGCCAGCAGTTCATCTCAGCCCCAGCATTTT
d_call: .; clone_size: .; j_call: TRBJ2-7; v_call: TRBV29-1; cdr3_aa: CSALQGPYEQYF; cdr3_nt: TGCAGCGCCTTACAGGGTCCCTACGAGCAGTACTTC
d_call: TRBD1; clone_size: .; j_call: TRBJ1-5; v_call: TRBV9; cdr3_aa: CASSVGGTGRMVTLSNQPQHF; cdr3_nt: TGTGCCAGCAGCGTAGGGGGGACAGGGAGAATGGTTACACTTAGCAATCAGCCCCAGCATTTT
d_call: TRBD1; clone_size: .; j_call: TRBJ2-7; v_call: TRBV6-5; cdr3_aa: CASSYGTGYEQYF; cdr3_nt: TGTGCCAGCAGTTACGGGACAGGGTACGAGCAGTACTTC
d_call: .; clone_size: few; j_call: TRBJ1-4; v_call: TRBV28; cdr3_aa: CASSLLQGRYGELFF; cdr3_nt: TGTGCCAGCAGTTTATTGCAGGGCCGGTATGGGGAACTGTTTTTT
d_call: .; clone_size: .; j_call: TRBJ1-2; v_call: TRBV5-6; cdr3_aa: CASSSPGTANYGYTF; cdr3_nt: TGTGCCAGCAGCTCCCCAGGGACCGCTAACTATGGCTACACCTTC
d_call: TRBD2; clone_size: .; j_call: TRBJ2-3; v_call: TRBV11-1; cdr3_aa: CASSRGLAVGGDTQYF; cdr3_nt: TGTGCCAGCAGCCGGGGACTAGCGGTTGGAGGGGATACGCAGTATTTT
d_call: TRBD1; clone_size: .; j_call: TRBJ2-3; v_call: TRBV10-1; cdr3_aa: CASSGGSGQGNTDTQYF; cdr3_nt: TGCGCCAGCAGTGGGGGCTCGGGACAGGGCAACACAGATACGCAGTATTTT
d_call: .; clone_size: .; j_call: TRBJ1-4; v_call: TRBV12-3/TRBV12-4; cdr3_aa: CASSPGPEKLFF; cdr3_nt: TGTGCCAGCAGTCCTGGACCTGAAAAACTGTTTTTT